The 11 T cell receptor beta chains in this list originate from one sample, sequenced in a study of T cell responses to AZD1222 COVID-19 vaccine. This table comes from immunoSEQ multiplex PCR, and its TCRdb copy is limited to in-frame clones, with some not included. The table shows some 150,000 clones, with 85% to 95% occurring only once. This specimen consisted of peripheral blood, obtained on day 0 of MenACWY control vaccination. These receptors all stem from an adult in good health.

The chain couples TRBV10-1 to TRBJ2-7; maybe TRBD2 (5 bases). Germline V gene data show CDR1 as WNHNN and CDR2 as SYGVQD (reference sequence). The CDR3 consists of 14 residues. V lost 2 bases, J lost 2 bases, and 10 bases lay in between. CDR3 nucleotides: TGCGCCAGCAGTGAGAAGCGGCCTCCCTACGAGCAGTACTTC. It specifies CASSEKRPPYEQYF.

The V and J genes are TRBV11-2 and TRBJ2-5; 13 nucleotides match TRBD2. Germline V gene lookup returns CDR1 SGHAT and CDR2 FQNNGV. CDR3 length: 18 amino acids. Trimming took 2 bases from V and 5 from J; bases not matched to a gene: 11. The CDR3, as DNA: TGTGCCAGCAGCTTATTCCGCTGGACTAGCGGGAGAAAGGAGACCCAGTACTTC. It is translated as CASSLFRWTSGRKETQYF.

This chain joins TRBV5-1 and TRBJ2-1; D uncertain. The germline V and J ends were trimmed by 0 bases and 3 bases, with 7 bases remaining between them. The CDR3 contains 14 residues. Germline values: CDR1 SGHRS, CDR2 YFSETQ. Written as DNA, the CDR3 is TGCGCCAGCAGCTTGGGCCCTGACTACAATGAGCAGTTCTTC. This sequence encodes CASSLGPDYNEQFF.

This chain connects TRBV4-1 to TRBJ2-4, with 7 nucleotides matching TRBD1. The CDR3 consists of 16 residues. The germline gives CDR1 MGHRA, CDR2 YSYEKL. V gave up 3 bases and J gave up 5 bases; unmatched junction bases: 10. For the CDR3, the DNA is TGCGCCAGCAGCCACGAAGGGACCACAGGGGAAAACATTCAGTACTTC. Translating gives CASSHEGTTGENIQYF.

The chain joins TRBV7-9 to TRBJ1-2, with 7 positions matching TRBD1. Germline V CDR1 and CDR2: SEHNR, FQNEAQ (reference sequence). The ends lost 2 bases at V and 8 bases at J; junction bases unmatched: 5. The CDR3 runs 13 residues. CDR3 residues: CASSLTGAEGYTF. The CDR3 DNA is TGTGCCAGCAGCTTAACAGGGGCAGAGGGCTACACCTTC.

The CDR3 region is CSGSEQSYNEQFF. In DNA, the CDR3 is TGCAGCGGTAGCGAACAATCCTACAATGAGCAGTTCTTC. The rearrangement uses TRBV29-1 and TRBJ2-1; D is possibly TRBD2 (5 bases). Per germline, CDR1 SQVTM and CDR2 ANQGSEA. V shed 7 bases and J shed 1 base, with 11 bases lying between them. This CDR3 is 13 amino acids long.

This clone was observed a single time. V and J are TRBV19 and TRBJ2-2; 9 bases agree with TRBD1. The CDR3 is 16 amino acids. After removal of 6 bases from V and 5 bases from J, the junction contained 10 bases not matched to a gene. Looked up from germline, CDR1 is LNHDA and CDR2 is SQIVND (reference sequence). CDR3: CASSRTGAGGTGELFF. CDR3 coding DNA: TGTGCCAGTAGCCGGACAGGGGCCGGGGGGACCGGGGAGCTGTTTTTT.

This chain joins TRBV27 and TRBJ2-7; D is unclear. CDR1 MNHEY and CDR2 SMNVEV come from the germline V gene (reference sequence). The CDR3 is 13 amino acids. Trimming pared 4 bases from V and 6 bases from J, leaving 13 bases between. The CDR3 bases are TGTGCCAGCAGTTCCCGCCCTGGATCCGAGCAGTACTTC. Amino acids: CASSSRPGSEQYF.

The V and J genes are TRBV3-1 (or the pseudogene TRBV3-2) and TRBJ1-5, with D perhaps matching TRBD1 (5 bases). The CDR3 is 15 residues long. Germline CDR1 and CDR2: LGHDT and YNNKEL (reference sequence). The V gene lost 2 bases and the J gene lost 0 bases, with 8 bases spanning the gap. CDR3 sequence (DNA): TGTGCCAGCAGCCAACAGGGACTTAGCAATCAGCCCCAGCATTTT. Translated, it gives CASSQQGLSNQPQHF.

The chain links TRBV7-2 to TRBJ1-5; D perhaps matches TRBD1 (6 bases). The germline V gene encodes CDR1 SGHTA and CDR2 FQGNSA. V was pared by 4 bases and J by 6 bases, with 16 bases between. The CDR3 has 15 amino acids. CDR3 sequence: CASSSLRGRFQPQHF. Here the CDR3 DNA reads TGTGCCAGCAGCTCCCTCCGGGGGCGCTTTCAGCCCCAGCATTTT.

A single count supports this clone. This sequence joins TRBV20-1 and TRBJ1-1, with D possibly matching TRBD1 (6 bases). Germline CDR1 is DFQATT and CDR2 is SNEGSKA (reference sequence). The CDR3 is made up of 11 amino acids. The CDR3 loop reads CRGQQGTEAFF. DNA of the CDR3: TGCAGAGGACAACAGGGAACTGAAGCTTTCTTT.